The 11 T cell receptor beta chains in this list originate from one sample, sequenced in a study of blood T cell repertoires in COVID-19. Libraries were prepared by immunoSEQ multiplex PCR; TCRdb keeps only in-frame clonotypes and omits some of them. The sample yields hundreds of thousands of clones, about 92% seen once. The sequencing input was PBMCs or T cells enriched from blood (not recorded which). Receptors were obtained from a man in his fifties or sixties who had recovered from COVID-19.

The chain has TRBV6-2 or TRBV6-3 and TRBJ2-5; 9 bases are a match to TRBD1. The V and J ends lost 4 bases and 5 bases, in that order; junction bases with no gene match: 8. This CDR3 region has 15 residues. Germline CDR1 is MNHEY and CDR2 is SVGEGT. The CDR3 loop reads CASSLLGTGWETQYF. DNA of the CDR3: TGTGCCAGCAGTTTATTGGGGACAGGGTGGGAGACCCAGTACTTC.

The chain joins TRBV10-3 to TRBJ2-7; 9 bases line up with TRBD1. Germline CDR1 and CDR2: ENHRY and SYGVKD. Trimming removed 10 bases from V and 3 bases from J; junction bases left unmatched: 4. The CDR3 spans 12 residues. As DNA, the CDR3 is TGTGCCAGCAGGGACAGGGACTACGAGCAGTACTTC. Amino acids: CASRDRDYEQYF.

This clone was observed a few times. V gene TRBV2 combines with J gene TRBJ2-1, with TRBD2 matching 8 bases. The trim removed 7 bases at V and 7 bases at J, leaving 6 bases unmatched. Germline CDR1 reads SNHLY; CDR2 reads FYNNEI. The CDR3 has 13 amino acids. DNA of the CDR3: TGTGCCAGCATCAAAGCGGGAGCAAATGAGCAGTTCTTC. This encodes CASIKAGANEQFF.

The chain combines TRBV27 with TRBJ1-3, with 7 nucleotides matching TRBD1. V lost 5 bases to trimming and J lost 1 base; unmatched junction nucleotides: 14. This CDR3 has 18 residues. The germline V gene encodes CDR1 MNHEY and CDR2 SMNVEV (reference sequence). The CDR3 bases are TGTGCCAGCAGTCTTTCACGACCCCGGACAGGTTCTGGAAACACCATATATTTT. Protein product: CASSLSRPRTGSGNTIYF.

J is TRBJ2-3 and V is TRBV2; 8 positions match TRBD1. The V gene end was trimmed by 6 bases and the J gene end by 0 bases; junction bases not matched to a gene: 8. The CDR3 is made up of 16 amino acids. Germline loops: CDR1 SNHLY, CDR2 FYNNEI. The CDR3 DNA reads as TGTGCCAGCAGAGCTCAGGGACAGGATAGCACAGATACGCAGTATTTT. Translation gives CASRAQGQDSTDTQYF.

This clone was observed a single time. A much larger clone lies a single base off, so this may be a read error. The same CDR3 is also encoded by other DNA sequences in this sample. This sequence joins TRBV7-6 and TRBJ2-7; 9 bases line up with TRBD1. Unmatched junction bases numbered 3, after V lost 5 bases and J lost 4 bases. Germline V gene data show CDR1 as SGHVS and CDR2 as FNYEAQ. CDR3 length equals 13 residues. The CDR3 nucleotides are TGTGCCAGCAGCCCCGGGACAGGGTACGAGCAGTACTTC. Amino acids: CASSPGTGYEQYF. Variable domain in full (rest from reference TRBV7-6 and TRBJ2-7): GAGVSQSPRYKVTKRGQDVALRCDPISGHVSLYWYRQALGQGPEFLTYFNYEAQQDKSGLPNDRFSAERPEGSISTLTIQRTEQRDSAMYRCASSPGTGYEQYFGPGTRLTVT.

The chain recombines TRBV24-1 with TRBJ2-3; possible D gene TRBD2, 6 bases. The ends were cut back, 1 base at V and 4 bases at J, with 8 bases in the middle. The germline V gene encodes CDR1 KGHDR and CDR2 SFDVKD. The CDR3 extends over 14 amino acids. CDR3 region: CATSDFGSADTQYF. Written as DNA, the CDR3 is TGTGCCACCAGTGATTTCGGGAGCGCAGATACGCAGTATTTT.

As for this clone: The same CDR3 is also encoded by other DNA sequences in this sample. CDR3 bases: TGTGCCAGCAGCTTAGACGGGCGGGGGACTGAAGCTTTCTTT. It translates to CASSLDGRGTEAFF. The chain couples TRBV11-2 to TRBJ1-1; maybe TRBD1 (5 bases). CDR3 length: 14 residues. Trimming removed 0 bases from V and 5 bases from J, with 10 bases in between. The germline gives CDR1 SGHAT, CDR2 FQNNGV.

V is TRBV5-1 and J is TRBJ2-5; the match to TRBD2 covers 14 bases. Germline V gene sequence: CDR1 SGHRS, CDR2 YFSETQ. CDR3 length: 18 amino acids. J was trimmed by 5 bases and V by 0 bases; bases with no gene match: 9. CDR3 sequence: CASSLAGTSGSALETQYF. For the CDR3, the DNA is TGCGCCAGCAGCTTGGCCGGGACTAGCGGGAGTGCGTTGGAGACCCAGTACTTC.

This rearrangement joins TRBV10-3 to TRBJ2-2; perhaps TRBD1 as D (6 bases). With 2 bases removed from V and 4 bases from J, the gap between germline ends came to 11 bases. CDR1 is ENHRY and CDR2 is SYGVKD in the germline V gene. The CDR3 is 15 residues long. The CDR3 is CAISEGRGFTGELFF. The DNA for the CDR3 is TGTGCCATCAGTGAGGGCAGGGGATTCACCGGGGAGCTGTTTTTT.

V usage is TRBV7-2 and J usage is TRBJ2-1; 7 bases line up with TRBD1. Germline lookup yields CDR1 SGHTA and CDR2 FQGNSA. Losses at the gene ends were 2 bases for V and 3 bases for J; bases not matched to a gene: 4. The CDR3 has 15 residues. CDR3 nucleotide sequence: TGTGCCAGCAGCTTAATAGGGGGCTACTACAATGAGCAGTTCTTC. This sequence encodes CASSLIGGYYNEQFF.